Presented here are 21 T cell receptor beta chains from one specimen sequenced in a study of CD8 T cells in Susac syndrome. With random hexamers, 0.5 to 1 ug RNA was reverse transcribed. Each CDR3 protein is one row after TCRdb ran MiXCR on the immunoSEQ multiplex PCR reads. Of 120,000 or so distinct CDR3 sequences listed, around 94% were seen once; the top ten hold around 0.28%. Material for sequencing was CD8+ T cells from PBMCs. These receptors were taken from a human donor with Susac syndrome.

The chain couples TRBV10-3 to TRBJ2-7; D remains unclear. V was shortened by 4 bases and J by 2 bases, with 9 bases between the two germline ends. In germline, CDR1 is ENHRY, CDR2 SYGVKD. This CDR3 has 13 residues. CDR3 sequence reads: CAISVQHTYEQYF. As DNA, the CDR3 is TGTGCCATCAGTGTTCAGCATACCTACGAGCAGTACTTC.

V and J are TRBV2 and TRBJ2-3; 11 bases are a match to TRBD2. The V gene's germline CDR1 is SNHLY and CDR2 FYNNEI. The CDR3 is 15 amino acids. J was trimmed by 3 bases and V by 4 bases; bases with no gene match: 3. The CDR3 sequence: CASSGGLAVTDTQYF. Here the CDR3 DNA reads TGTGCCAGCAGTGGGGGACTAGCGGTAACAGATACGCAGTATTTT.

The chain combines TRBV6-2 or TRBV6-3 with TRBJ2-7; a possible D gene is TRBD1 (6 bases). From germline, CDR1 is MNHEY and CDR2 SVGEGT. The CDR3 extends over 14 amino acids. V lost 10 bases to trimming and J lost 3 bases, with 19 bases between them. CDR3 bases: TGTGCCACGTCCTACGGGACACGGCTCTACGAGCAGTACTTC. Protein: CATSYGTRLYEQYF.

The chain recombines TRBV4-1 with TRBJ2-7; 9 nucleotides line up with TRBD2. This CDR3 has 16 amino acids. Germline assignment: CDR1 MGHRA and CDR2 YSYEKL. V shed 0 bases, J shed 2 bases, and the junction held 5 bases outside the gene matches. The chain's CDR3 is CASSQDRAGGTYEQYF. In DNA form, the CDR3 reads TGCGCCAGCAGCCAAGATAGAGCGGGGGGAACCTACGAGCAGTACTTC.

V usage is TRBV27 and J usage is TRBJ2-7; D is unresolved. From germline, CDR1 is MNHEY and CDR2 SMNVEV (reference sequence). Trimming removed 0 bases at V and 6 bases at J, with 6 bases between. The CDR3 spans 12 residues. The CDR3 reads CASSLSGREQYF. The CDR3 DNA reads TGTGCCAGCAGTTTATCCGGGCGCGAGCAGTACTTC.

The rearrangement joins TRBV27 to TRBJ2-1; D is possibly TRBD1 (6 bases). The germline V gene has CDR1 MNHEY and CDR2 SMNVEV (reference sequence). Trimming removed 7 bases at V and 0 bases at J, with 13 bases between. The CDR3 is made up of 15 amino acids. In nucleotides, the CDR3 is TGTGCCAGCATCAGGACAGTCAGCTCCTACAATGAGCAGTTCTTC. Translating gives CASIRTVSSYNEQFF.

The CDR3 is CASSFEMQETQYF. In DNA form, the CDR3 reads TGCGCCAGCAGCTTTGAGATGCAAGAGACCCAGTACTTC. This chain links TRBV5-1 with TRBJ2-5; D ambiguous. Germline V gene data show CDR1 as SGHRS and CDR2 as YFSETQ. V dropped 2 bases and J dropped 2 bases, with 7 bases sitting between them. The CDR3 runs to 13 residues.

The chain has TRBV7-6 and TRBJ2-1; 10 nucleotides agree with TRBD2. CDR3 length: 15 amino acids. CDR1 and CDR2 (germline): SGHVS, FNYEAQ. The ends lost 3 bases at V and 9 bases at J; junction bases unmatched: 8. In nucleotides, the CDR3 is TGTGCCAGCAGCTTTAATCAGCGGGGGGGAGCTGAGCAGTTCTTC. It codes for CASSFNQRGGAEQFF. Combining the CDR3 with reference TRBV7-6 and TRBJ2-1 gives the whole variable domain GAGVSQSPRYKVTKRGQDVALRCDPISGHVSLYWYRQALGQGPEFLTYFNYEAQQDKSGLPNDRFSAERPEGSISTLTIQRTEQRDSAMYRCASSFNQRGGAEQFFGPGTRLTVL.

V usage is TRBV6-6 and J usage is TRBJ1-2, with TRBD1 matching 7 bases. The CDR3 sequence is 14 residues long. Germline CDR1 reads MNHNY; CDR2 reads SVGAGI (reference sequence). Trimming cost V 0 bases and J 6 bases; bases outside gene matches: 4. CDR3 bases: TGTGCCAGCAGTTACTCGTCGGACAGGAATGGCTACACCTTC. This sequence encodes CASSYSSDRNGYTF.

The chain carries TRBV2 and TRBJ2-7; no definite D call. Germline V lookup: CDR1 SNHLY, CDR2 FYNNEI. The CDR3 runs to 13 residues. V was cut by 3 bases and J by 5 bases, with 11 bases left in between. The CDR3 nucleotides read TGTGCCAGCAGTGAGGGCCAGGTGGACGAGCAGTACTTC. It translates to CASSEGQVDEQYF.

The V and J genes are TRBV2 and TRBJ1-2, with D uncertain. The CDR3 loop spans 13 amino acids. CDR1 is SNHLY, CDR2 FYNNEI, per germline. Trimming shortened V by 2 bases and J by 4 bases, and 8 bases separated the two germline ends. This CDR3 reads CASSESTAYGYTF. In DNA, the CDR3 is TGTGCCAGCAGTGAATCCACAGCCTATGGCTACACCTTC.

V is TRBV29-1 and J is TRBJ2-1; 12 bases align to TRBD2. Germline CDR1 is SQVTM and CDR2 is ANQGSEA. J gave up 3 bases and V 7 bases, and 7 bases lay outside the gene matches. The CDR3 length is 15 residues. DNA of the CDR3: TGCAGCGCAGGGACTAGCGGGCCCCTCTACAATGAGCAGTTCTTC. This codes for CSAGTSGPLYNEQFF.

This clonotype was found once. This chain joins TRBV4-3 and TRBJ1-1; 8 bases are a match to TRBD1. Trimming at V came to 0 bases and at J to 0 bases, leaving 3 bases not matched to a gene. The CDR3 has 16 amino acids. CDR1 and CDR2 from the germline V gene are LGHNA and YSLEER. The CDR3 region is CASSQDQGALNTEAFF. The CDR3 coding sequence is TGCGCCAGCAGCCAAGATCAGGGGGCCCTGAACACTGAAGCTTTCTTT.

The rearrangement uses TRBV3-1 and TRBJ1-3; no clear D. CDR1 is LGHDT and CDR2 is YNNKEL in the germline V gene (reference sequence). Trimming removed 0 bases from V and 0 bases from J, with 9 bases in between. The CDR3 consists of 16 residues. The CDR3 region is CASSQERRNSGNTIYF. The CDR3 nucleotides are TGTGCCAGCAGCCAAGAACGCCGAAACTCTGGAAACACCATATATTTT.

This clonotype is a singleton in its sample. The chain uses TRBV6-1 and TRBJ2-1; 10 bases map to TRBD2. The CDR3 has 15 amino acids. J lost 3 bases, V lost 3 bases, and 2 bases had no gene match. Looked up from germline, CDR1 is MNHNS and CDR2 is SASEGT. The CDR3, as DNA: TGTGCCAGCAGTGATAGCGGGGGGATCTACAATGAGCAGTTCTTC. Encoded protein: CASSDSGGIYNEQFF.

The gene calls are TRBV5-1 and TRBJ2-3; maybe TRBD1 (7 bases). Germline V gene lookup returns CDR1 SGHRS and CDR2 YFSETQ. The CDR3 covers 15 residues. The V and J ends lost 4 bases and 3 bases respectively, with 15 bases between them. CDR3 loop: CASSRGGGPTDTQYF. The CDR3, as DNA: TGCGCCAGCAGCCGAGGAGGGGGCCCAACAGATACGCAGTATTTT.

CDR3 amino acids: CASSPVGRTYEVTQYF. For the CDR3, the DNA is TGTGCCAGCAGTCCCGTCGGACGAACGTATGAAGTGACGCAGTATTTT. The chain joins TRBV6-1 to TRBJ2-3; no reliable D call. The CDR3 runs to 16 residues. Deletions cut 5 bases from V and 9 bases from J, with 24 bases between. The germline CDR1 and CDR2 sequences are MNHNS and SASEGT.

The gene calls are TRBV7-9 and TRBJ2-7; TRBD1 or TRBD2 may be the D gene (5 bases each). Germline CDR1 SEHNR, CDR2 FQNEAQ (reference sequence). The CDR3 loop spans 14 amino acids. V lost 5 bases and J 2 bases, leaving 13 bases between the germline ends. CDR3 sequence: CASSLGESPYEQYF. The CDR3 bases are TGTGCCAGCAGCCTGGGGGAGAGCCCCTACGAGCAGTACTTC.

As regards this clonotype: The junction and the germline gene differ at one end; a read error may be behind it. DNA for the CDR3: TGTGCCACCAGCGGAGAATCGAAAGGGAATGAGCAGTTCTTC. Translating it yields CATSGESKGNEQFF. The chain is built from TRBV15 and TRBJ2-1, with D hard to call. The CDR3 extends over 14 amino acids. Germline V gene lookup returns CDR1 LNHNV and CDR2 YYDKDF (reference sequence).

V and J are TRBV4-2 and TRBJ1-1; D call uncertain. Germline values: CDR1 LGHNA, CDR2 YNFKEQ. V shed 4 bases and J shed 8 bases, with 17 bases lying between them. The CDR3 is 14 amino acids. The CDR3 sequence: CASSPEGGFREAFF. CDR3 DNA sequence: TGTGCCAGCAGCCCGGAAGGAGGGTTCAGGGAAGCTTTCTTT.

J is TRBJ1-1 and V is TRBV13; no definite D call. The CDR3 has 14 amino acids. Germline V gives CDR1 PRHDT, CDR2 FYEKMQ (reference sequence). The ends were cut back, 3 bases at V and 2 bases at J, with 10 bases in the middle. Here the CDR3 DNA reads TGTGCCAGCAGCTTCGGGCAGGTAAACACTGAAGCTTTCTTT. It yields the protein CASSFGQVNTEAFF.